Presented here are 17 T cell receptor beta chains from one specimen sequenced in a study of CD8+ T cells in alopecia areata. Sequencing used cDNA as its template, made by extracting RNA and reverse transcribing it. The assay was immunoSEQ multiplex PCR, and TCRdb's table has in-frame clones only and misses some. The profile shows about 200,000 clones, 60% of them singletons. Treatment of the sample: oral pan-JAK inhibitor, 5-10 mg twice daily. This sample comprised CD4+ T cells sorted from blood, obtained at week 24, from a patient treated with tofacitinib. The receptors were gathered from a human donor with alopecia areata.

This chain joins TRBV4-3 and TRBJ1-2; weak D call: TRBD1 (5 bases). In germline, CDR1 is LGHNA, CDR2 YSLEER. V gave up 1 base and J gave up 6 bases, with 15 bases separating them. CDR3 length: 15 residues. The CDR3: CASSQVRGEGNGYTF. The CDR3 DNA sequence: TGCGCCAGCAGCCAAGTGCGAGGGGAGGGGAATGGCTACACCTTC.

The chain links TRBV10-3 to TRBJ1-1; 7 nucleotides line up with TRBD1. Germline loops: CDR1 ENHRY, CDR2 SYGVKD. The CDR3 is made up of 13 amino acids. V shed 7 bases, J shed 2 bases, and the junction held 4 bases outside the gene matches. CDR3 residues: CAIKQGSNTEAFF. CDR3 DNA sequence: TGTGCCATCAAACAGGGGTCTAACACTGAAGCTTTCTTT.

V gene TRBV19 combines with J gene TRBJ1-6; maybe TRBD1 (6 bases). Trimming took 2 bases from V and 7 from J, leaving 18 bases between them. The CDR3 runs 17 residues. Per the germline V gene, CDR1 is LNHDA and CDR2 is SQIVND (reference sequence). CDR3 sequence (DNA): TGTGCCAGTAGTATACGTAATGCAGGGGCCGGCAATTCACCCCTCCACTTT. It yields the protein CASSIRNAGAGNSPLHF.

This rearrangement joins TRBV29-1 to TRBJ2-3; 12 bases line up with TRBD2. CDR3 length equals 15 residues. With V trimmed by 5 bases and J by 5 bases, 8 bases remained unmatched. Germline CDR1 is SQVTM and CDR2 is ANQGSEA. This CDR3 reads CSVWTSGIGLDTQYF. In DNA, the CDR3 is TGCAGCGTTTGGACTAGCGGGATAGGGCTAGATACGCAGTATTTT.

This chain uses TRBV5-6 with TRBJ2-1, with unresolved D. The CDR3 consists of 13 residues. Trimming removed 3 bases at V and 8 bases at J, with 12 bases between. CDR1 and CDR2 (germline): SGHDT, YYEEEE. The CDR3 sequence: CASSSVTPDEQFF. The CDR3 DNA sequence: TGTGCCAGCAGCTCTGTGACGCCGGATGAGCAGTTCTTC.

This clone was detected only once. V gene TRBV30 combines with J gene TRBJ1-1; D is possibly TRBD1 (5 bases). Germline values: CDR1 GTSNPN, CDR2 SVGIG (reference sequence). V lost 1 base to trimming and J lost 5 bases, with 11 bases between them. This CDR3 has 13 residues. The CDR3 is CAWSGQFRTEAFF. The CDR3 DNA reads TGTGCCTGGAGTGGACAGTTTCGGACTGAAGCTTTCTTT.

A word on this clone: This likely comes from a read error, as the CDR3 has no conserved phenylalanine or tryptophan at its end. This chain joins TRBV5-1 and TRBJ2-7, with D tentatively TRBD1 or TRBD2 (6 bases each). Germline V gene data show CDR1 as SGHRS and CDR2 as YFSETQ. The CDR3 sequence is 14 residues long. The V end lost 4 bases, the J end lost 2 bases, and 13 bases lay between the germline ends. This chain's CDR3 is CASSRPGAAYEQYS. The DNA for the CDR3 is TGCGCCAGCAGCCGTCCGGGGGCCGCCTACGAGCAGTACTCC.

This chain connects TRBV4-3 to TRBJ2-3; 13 bases agree with TRBD2. CDR3 size: 16 residues. In germline, CDR1 is LGHNA, CDR2 YSLEER. The V and J ends lost 3 bases and 4 bases, in that order; junction bases with no gene match: 4. The DNA of the CDR3 is TGCGCCAGCAGCCAGGGACTAGCGGGGAAGCCAGATACGCAGTATTTT. Translated: CASSQGLAGKPDTQYF.

At least ten counts were recorded for this clone. This chain uses TRBV14 with TRBJ1-4; D gene uncertain. V gave up 1 base and J gave up 0 bases, with 9 bases separating them. This CDR3 region has 16 residues. The germline gives CDR1 SGHDN, CDR2 FVKESK. CDR3 in amino acids: CASSQADGATNEKLFF. The CDR3 DNA follows: TGTGCCAGCAGCCAAGCCGATGGAGCAACTAATGAAAAACTGTTTTTT. Drawing the rest from reference TRBV14 and TRBJ1-4, the complete variable domain is EAGVTQFPSHSVIEKGQTVTLRCDPISGHDNLYWYRRVMGKEIKFLLHFVKESKQDESGMPNNRFLAERTGGTYSTLKVQPAELEDSGVYFCASSQADGATNEKLFFGSGTQLSVL.

V usage is TRBV29-1 and J usage is TRBJ2-7, with a possible D match to TRBD1 (6 bases). Germline V gives CDR1 SQVTM, CDR2 ANQGSEA. This CDR3 has 12 amino acids. V was clipped by 4 bases and J by 3 bases, with 10 bases between them. The CDR3: CSVVGANYEQYF. DNA for the CDR3: TGCAGCGTTGTGGGGGCGAACTACGAGCAGTACTTC.

The chain uses TRBV10-3 and TRBJ2-7; perhaps TRBD2 as D (6 bases). The CDR3 length is 12 residues. V dropped 3 bases and J dropped 6 bases, with 9 bases sitting between them. Germline V lookup: CDR1 ENHRY, CDR2 SYGVKD. CDR3 loop: CAISDREIEQYF. CDR3 DNA sequence: TGTGCCATCAGTGATCGGGAGATCGAGCAGTACTTC.

This clone has only one observation. The V and J genes are TRBV30 and TRBJ1-2; TRBD1 is a possible D gene (6 bases). Trimming pared 5 bases from V and 7 bases from J, leaving 11 bases between. Germline assignment: CDR1 GTSNPN and CDR2 SVGIG (reference sequence). The CDR3 covers 11 residues. This CDR3 is CAWQGMRGYTF. Written as DNA, the CDR3 is TGTGCCTGGCAGGGGATGCGTGGCTACACCTTC.

The chain recombines TRBV5-1 with TRBJ2-3; 10 positions match TRBD1. The CDR3 has 14 amino acids. Germline CDR1 is SGHRS and CDR2 is YFSETQ. V was clipped by 4 bases and J by 6 bases; unmatched bases: 5. The CDR3 region has the DNA TGCGCCAGCAGCCAGGGACAGGGGAGCGATACGCAGTATTTT. It encodes CASSQGQGSDTQYF.

The V call is TRBV13, the J call TRBJ2-1, with a tentative D call TRBD1 (5 bases). Deletions cut 5 bases from V and 4 bases from J, with 12 bases between. CDR1 PRHDT and CDR2 FYEKMQ come from the germline V gene (reference sequence). The CDR3 consists of 14 residues. This CDR3 reads CASSLDRVYNEQFF. The CDR3 DNA follows: TGTGCCAGCAGCCTCGACAGAGTTTACAATGAGCAGTTCTTC.

The V call is TRBV2, the J call TRBJ1-6; no reliable D call. The CDR3 runs 12 residues. Germline values: CDR1 SNHLY, CDR2 FYNNEI. V gave up 7 bases and J gave up 17 bases, with 18 bases separating them. The CDR3 nucleotides read TGTGCCAGCACCCCGGCGACATCCGGGGTCCACTTT. Its protein is CASTPATSGVHF.

The chain uses TRBV29-1 and TRBJ2-1; 7 nucleotides match TRBD1. Trimming removed 4 bases from V and 3 bases from J; junction bases left unmatched: 9. This CDR3 spans 15 amino acids. Germline lookup yields CDR1 SQVTM and CDR2 ANQGSEA. The CDR3 region has the DNA TGCAGCGTTGGTCTCGGACAGGCGCACTACAATGAGCAGTTCTTC. It codes for CSVGLGQAHYNEQFF.

This clone occurred a few times. The chain uses TRBV7-3 and TRBJ1-1; D is unresolved. The germline V gene has CDR1 SGHTA and CDR2 FQGTGA. The ends were cut back, 3 bases at V and 0 bases at J, with 8 bases in the middle. The CDR3 spans 14 residues. In DNA form, the CDR3 reads TGTGCCAGCAGCTTTTCTGGCATGAACACTGAAGCTTTCTTT. It is translated as CASSFSGMNTEAFF.